The clone carrying this T cell receptor beta chain was observed at least ten times. The antigen is not known. The CDR3 sequence is 15 residues long. V trimming: 5 bases; J trimming: 2 bases; junction bases outside the gene matches: 7. The germline CDR1 and CDR2 sequences are SEHNR and FQNEAQ (reference sequence). Isolated RNA was reverse transcribed in full, so expressed TCRB transcripts were sequenced. Only in-frame clones appear in the TCRdb table, and some are missing; sequencing was by immunoSEQ multiplex PCR. Found here are about 150,000 clones, about 9.4% of them singletons; the top ten hold approximately 1.3%. This specimen belongs to a study of beta chain features in type 1 diabetes. Study details: Age, gender and cell yields were alike across patients and healthy donors. Study-wide results and caveats: Lower insertion and higher deletion counts appeared at VDJ junctions in type 1 diabetes patients.

Sequencing was done on a sample of naive CD4+ T cells from blood. V usage is TRBV7-9 and J usage is TRBJ2-3, with 7 bases lining up with TRBD2. The sequence came from a man aged 18 to 30 in good health. Written as DNA, the CDR3 is TGTGCCAGCAGCAACGGACTAGACCACACAGATACGCAGTATTTT. This translates into CASSNGLDHTDTQYF.